This T cell receptor beta chain was profiled in a study of shared clonotypes between healthy human individuals. Notes on the study in general: The generation probabilities recorded for non-shared clonotypes fell below those of clonotypes shared by all four donors. Researchers sampled only blood; tissue repertoires likely differ. Depth of sequencing was expected to influence donor clonotype sharing.

Deep-level settings were used for running the assay. The protocol was immunoSEQ multiplex PCR, while the TCRdb copy is restricted to in-frame clones and leaves out a portion. This table holds over 2,000,000 clones, about 93% found once. Naive CD8 cells lacked CD45RO, underwent positive selection for CCR7 and left out terminally differentiated effector memory CD45RA+ cells. The CDR3 has 15 amino acids. The trim removed 6 bases at V and 5 bases at J, leaving 12 bases unmatched. The germline V gene encodes CDR1 MNHEY and CDR2 SMNVEV (reference sequence). As to this clone: Antigen unknown.

The sequence was obtained from a man aged 18 to 29 in good health. Some clones in this sample may be carry-over from other donors' samples. The J gene is TRBJ2-5, the V gene TRBV27; 7 positions match TRBD1. The sample taken for sequencing was naive CD8+ T cells from PBMCs. CDR3 residues: CASSQRQGFLETQYF. The DNA of the CDR3 is TGTGCCAGCAGCCAGCGACAGGGATTCTTGGAGACCCAGTACTTC.